Detailed here is one T cell receptor (beta chain). Participant age was roughly 18 to 89 years, and participants resided in fewer than 25 US areas. TCRdb's table, derived via immunoSEQ multiplex PCR, lists solely in-frame clones and lacks some. Of 100,000 to 150,000 clones listed, about 80% are singletons. With V trimmed by 3 bases and J by 2 bases, 3 bases remained unmatched. Per the germline V gene, CDR1 is KGHSH and CDR2 is LQKENI. The CDR3 is 15 residues long. The data belong to a study of blood T cell repertoires in COVID-19. About the study: Samples of COVID-19 (acute and convalescent) were obtained from the United States, Italy and Spain. The cDNA or gDNA used as material had been derived from T cells, B-cell-depleted T cells, or PBMCs.

This receptor was identified in a man in his forties with acute COVID-19. Material for sequencing was PBMCs or T cells enriched from blood (not recorded which). This chain joins TRBV18 and TRBJ2-7; 11 bases align to TRBD1. Here the CDR3 reads CASSPGTGGPYEQYF. The CDR3 nucleotides are TGTGCCAGCTCACCTGGGACAGGGGGACCCTACGAGCAGTACTTC.